The 22 T cell receptor beta chains listed next were all sequenced from one sample in a study of T cell responses to AZD1222 COVID-19 vaccine. The assay was immunoSEQ multiplex PCR, and TCRdb's table has in-frame clones only and misses some. The table lists approximately 150,000 clones, 91% of them singletons. This sample comprised peripheral blood, obtained 28 days after the second AZD1222 dose. Source of these receptors: an adult who received the AZD1222 COVID-19 vaccine.

The genes are TRBV7-2 and TRBJ2-3, with D hard to call. The V end lost 1 base, the J end lost 1 base, and 9 bases lay between the germline ends. There are 15 residues in the CDR3. In germline, CDR1 is SGHTA, CDR2 FQGNSA. CDR3 residues: CASSLGTPRTDTQYF. The DNA of the CDR3 is TGTGCCAGCAGCTTAGGGACGCCGCGCACAGATACGCAGTATTTT.

A few counts support this clone. The chain has TRBV7-8 and TRBJ1-2, with unresolved D. V lost 5 bases to trimming and J lost 5 bases, with 12 bases between them. CDR1 and CDR2 from the germline V gene are SGHVS and FQNEAQ. This CDR3 spans 13 amino acids. CDR3 residues: CASSPDRGYGYTF. In nucleotides, the CDR3 is TGTGCCAGCAGCCCGGACCGCGGTTATGGCTACACCTTC.

The chain is built from TRBV19 and TRBJ2-3; TRBD2 agrees at 9 bases. The CDR3 loop spans 13 amino acids. V shed 6 bases, J shed 6 bases, and the junction held 4 bases outside the gene matches. Germline V gives CDR1 LNHDA, CDR2 SQIVND (reference sequence). In DNA, the CDR3 is TGTGCCAGTAGGCTAGCGGGATCCGATACGCAGTATTTT. This translates into CASRLAGSDTQYF.

This clone has a single count. The rearrangement links TRBV9 to TRBJ1-2; D is possibly TRBD1 (5 bases). Germline V CDR1 and CDR2: SGDLS, YYNGEE. The V end lost 2 bases, the J end lost 1 base, and 9 bases lay between the germline ends. The CDR3 runs to 14 residues. As DNA, the CDR3 is TGTGCCAGCAGCGTGGGGACGGGTAACTATGGCTACACCTTC. Its translation: CASSVGTGNYGYTF.

The chain couples TRBV3-1 (or the pseudogene TRBV3-2) to TRBJ1-3; D not certain. The V gene lost 1 base and the J gene lost 0 bases, with 7 bases spanning the gap. In germline, CDR1 is LGHDT, CDR2 YNNKEL (reference sequence). There are 15 residues in the CDR3. CDR3 DNA sequence: TGTGCCAGCAGCCAAGGGACGGCCTCTGGAAACACCATATATTTT. Its protein product is CASSQGTASGNTIYF.

The V gene is TRBV19, the J gene TRBJ1-2; tentative D call: TRBD1 (5 bases). CDR3 length: 15 residues. V gave up 7 bases and J gave up 4 bases, with 19 bases separating them. Germline loops: CDR1 LNHDA, CDR2 SQIVND (reference sequence). The CDR3 nucleotides are TGTGCCAGTACCAAAAACCGACAGAGGTCCTATGGCTACACCTTC. Its protein product is CASTKNRQRSYGYTF.

V and J are TRBV7-3 and TRBJ1-1; D unresolved. The germline CDR1 and CDR2 sequences are SGHTA and FQGTGA. The ends were cut back, 4 bases at V and 5 bases at J, with 14 bases in the middle. The CDR3 is made up of 14 amino acids. The CDR3 DNA reads as TGTGCCAGCAGCTCGGACGGTTGGAGGACTGAAGCTTTCTTT. This codes for CASSSDGWRTEAFF.

This sequence joins TRBV20-1 and TRBJ2-3; the D gene could be TRBD1 or TRBD2 (5 bases each). The V end lost 3 bases, the J end lost 7 bases, and 20 bases lay between the germline ends. CDR1 is DFQATT and CDR2 is SNEGSKA in the germline V gene (reference sequence). There are 15 residues in the CDR3. The CDR3 DNA sequence: TGCAGTGCTAGTGGGTCGGGACCCGGCGAAAATACGCAGTATTTT. Protein: CSASGSGPGENTQYF.

The chain joins TRBV19 to TRBJ2-3; D may be TRBD2 (5 bases). This CDR3 is built from 16 residues. Per germline, CDR1 LNHDA and CDR2 SQIVND (reference sequence). Trimming removed 4 bases at V and 4 bases at J, with 18 bases between. The CDR3 protein is CASSTRRASGADTQYF. DNA of the CDR3: TGTGCCAGTAGTACCCGCCGGGCCAGCGGAGCAGATACGCAGTATTTT.

The gene calls are TRBV7-2 and TRBJ2-1; maybe TRBD2 (6 bases). The V gene lost 5 bases and the J gene lost 2 bases, with 16 bases spanning the gap. This CDR3 is 16 amino acids long. Germline-derived CDR1 and CDR2 are SGHTA and FQGNSA. This chain's CDR3 is CASSVQAGGTYNEQFF. The CDR3 DNA sequence: TGTGCCAGCAGCGTACAGGCGGGCGGGACCTACAATGAGCAGTTCTTC.

V usage is TRBV10-2 and J usage is TRBJ2-7; D not resolved. The CDR3 is 11 amino acids. Germline CDR1 and CDR2: WSHSY and SAAADI. Trimming took 6 bases from V and 2 from J, leaving 5 bases between them. The CDR3 here is CASRGTYEQYF. The CDR3 nucleotides are TGCGCCAGCAGGGGAACCTACGAGCAGTACTTC.

This clone was detected only once. The chain joins TRBV12-3 or TRBV12-4 to TRBJ1-5; unclear D gene. The ends were cut back, 3 bases at V and 5 bases at J, with 8 bases in the middle. The CDR3 consists of 13 residues. The CDR3 DNA reads as TGTGCCAGCAGTTTGGAGGGAGATCAGCCCCAGCATTTT. It specifies CASSLEGDQPQHF.

The chain carries TRBV18 and TRBJ2-1, with TRBD2 matching over 10 bases. Germline CDR1 and CDR2: KGHSH and LQKENI. This CDR3 has 15 residues. Trimming removed 4 bases from V and 4 bases from J; junction bases left unmatched: 4. In DNA, the CDR3 is TGTGCCAGCTCACGAAGGACTAGCGGATACAATGAGCAGTTCTTC. Its protein product is CASSRRTSGYNEQFF.

The chain has TRBV29-1 and TRBJ2-6; D remains unclear. CDR3 length: 14 amino acids. CDR1 is SQVTM and CDR2 is ANQGSEA in the germline V gene. V was clipped by 7 bases and J by 4 bases, with 14 bases between them. CDR3 nucleotides: TGCAGCGCAATAGTCAACGCCGGGGCCAACGTCCTGACTTTC. Translated, it gives CSAIVNAGANVLTF.

The chain's CDR3 is CASSPTGTGGSTEAFF. Here the CDR3 DNA reads TGTGCCAGCTCACCGACCGGGACAGGGGGCTCCACTGAAGCTTTCTTT. This chain connects TRBV18 to TRBJ1-1, with 12 bases that match TRBD1. The V gene end was trimmed by 3 bases and the J gene end by 4 bases; junction bases not matched to a gene: 6. The CDR3 length is 16 residues. The V gene's germline CDR1 is KGHSH and CDR2 LQKENI.

This chain connects TRBV28 to TRBJ2-2; D is uncertain. Trimming stripped 10 bases from V and 0 bases from J, with 9 bases between. The CDR3 is 13 residues long. From germline, CDR1 is MDHEN and CDR2 SYDVKM. The CDR3 spells CATCWANTGELFF. The CDR3 nucleotides are TGTGCCACCTGTTGGGCGAACACCGGGGAGCTGTTTTTT.

J is TRBJ1-2 and V is TRBV5-1; 10 nucleotides agree with TRBD1. CDR1 and CDR2 from the germline V gene are SGHRS and YFSETQ. This CDR3 has 17 residues. V gave up 3 bases and J gave up 3 bases; unmatched junction bases: 11. CDR3 coding DNA: TGCGCCAGCAGCTATAGCTCTCGGGACAGGGGTTACTATGGCTACACCTTC. Translated, it gives CASSYSSRDRGYYGYTF.

The chain employs TRBV30 and TRBJ2-7, with TRBD1 matching 7 bases. This CDR3 has 16 amino acids. Germline loops: CDR1 GTSNPN, CDR2 SVGIG (reference sequence). V lost 0 bases, J lost 7 bases, and 15 bases stayed unmatched. The CDR3 DNA reads TGTGCCTGGAGTGTAACGAGGACAGGTTCTTCTCTAGAGCAGTACTTC. Translated: CAWSVTRTGSSLEQYF.

This sequence joins TRBV7-2 and TRBJ1-3, with no clear D. CDR3 length: 15 amino acids. With 1 base removed from V and 5 bases from J, the gap between germline ends came to 12 bases. CDR1 and CDR2 (germline): SGHTA, FQGNSA. The CDR3 loop reads CASSLELPARNTIYF. The CDR3 DNA reads as TGTGCCAGCAGCTTAGAATTGCCAGCCCGAAACACCATATATTTT. The whole variable domain, filled in from reference TRBV7-2 and TRBJ1-3, reads GAGVSQSPSNKVTEKGKDVELRCDPISGHTALYWYRQSLGQGLEFLIYFQGNSAPDKSGLPSDRFSAERTGGSVSTLTIQRTQQEDSAVYLCASSLELPARNTIYFGEGSWLTVV.

The chain joins TRBV5-4 to TRBJ2-1; D remains unclear. Germline V gene data show CDR1 as SGHNT and CDR2 as YYREEE (reference sequence). The length of the CDR3 is 15 residues. Trimming stripped 0 bases from V and 0 bases from J, with 7 bases between. DNA for the CDR3: TGTGCCAGCAGCTTGGAGGCGAGCTCCTACAATGAGCAGTTCTTC. Amino acids: CASSLEASSYNEQFF.

This chain uses TRBV5-5 with TRBJ1-1; 7 nucleotides match TRBD1. Germline V CDR1 and CDR2: SGHKS, YYEKEE (reference sequence). CDR3 size: 17 residues. The V and J ends lost 3 bases and 5 bases, in that order; junction bases with no gene match: 16. The chain's CDR3 is CASSSAGRGRVWTEAFF. The CDR3 bases are TGTGCCAGCAGCTCGGCGGGTAGGGGGCGCGTTTGGACTGAAGCTTTCTTT.

This chain joins TRBV6-2 or TRBV6-3 and TRBJ2-7; D uncertain. This CDR3 spans 13 amino acids. Trimming cost V 4 bases and J 5 bases, with 12 bases left between them. Germline V gene sequence: CDR1 MNHEY, CDR2 SVGEGT. The CDR3 region has the DNA TGTGCCAGCAGTTCCGGGTTATTCAACGAGCAGTACGTC. Its protein is CASSSGLFNEQYV.